The source of this T cell receptor (beta chain) is a study of PD-L1 blockade in urothelial cancer. Study as a whole: Atezolizumab was started by patients in 2014 at 1,200 mg intravenously every 3 weeks.

Data came from immunoSEQ multiplex PCR; TCRdb stores just in-frame clones and leaves some out. The data show about 56,000 clones, 86% seen once. The CDR3 has 18 residues. V shed 5 bases and J 0 bases; nucleotides not matched to a gene: 15. Germline V gives CDR1 KGHSH, CDR2 LQKENI. The sequencing here drew on PBMCs, taken around atezolizumab (anti-PD-L1) treatment. This TCR derives from a man aged 50 to 59 with urothelial cancer. This chain uses TRBV18 with TRBJ1-1; 7 bases agree with TRBD1. CDR3 residues: CASSTRGAGGLMNTEAFF. CDR3 DNA sequence: TGTGCCAGCTCAACCCGCGGGGCAGGGGGATTAATGAACACTGAAGCTTTCTTT.